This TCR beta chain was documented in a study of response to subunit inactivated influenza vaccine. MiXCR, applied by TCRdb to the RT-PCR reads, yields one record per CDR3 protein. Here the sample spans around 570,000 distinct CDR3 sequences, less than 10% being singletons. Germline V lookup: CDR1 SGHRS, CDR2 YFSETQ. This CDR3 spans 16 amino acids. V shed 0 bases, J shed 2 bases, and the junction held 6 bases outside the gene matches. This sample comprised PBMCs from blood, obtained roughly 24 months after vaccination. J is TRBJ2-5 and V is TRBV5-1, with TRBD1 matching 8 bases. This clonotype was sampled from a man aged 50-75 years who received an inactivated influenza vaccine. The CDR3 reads CASSLAGRGRQETQYF. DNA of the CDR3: TGCGCCAGCAGCTTGGCGGGCAGGGGGCGACAAGAGACCCAGTACTTC. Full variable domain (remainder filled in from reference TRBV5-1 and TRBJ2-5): KAGVTQTPRYLIKTRGQQVTLSCSPISGHRSVSWYQQTPGQGLQFLFEYFSETQRNKGNFPGRFSGRQFSNSRSEMNVSTLELGDSALYLCASSLAGRGRQETQYFGPGTRLLVL.